This TCR beta chain came from a study of siplizumab effects on memory and regulatory T cells. Whole-study results and caveats: Mapping to unstimulated subsets was achieved for only a minor fraction of alloreactive clones. Naive T cells, seemingly more diverse than memory cells, seemed major alloresponse contributors. Among sequences traceable to unstimulated CD4+ memory cells, alloreactive ones were significantly reduced by siplizumab. In siplizumab cultures, the suppressive function of proliferating Tregs remained unconfirmed.

The CDR3 totals 16 residues. From germline, CDR1 is MNHNS and CDR2 SASEGT. V lost 3 bases to trimming and J lost 7 bases, with 18 bases between them. The table came from immunoSEQ multiplex PCR; TCRdb's copy has only in-frame clones and leaves some out. The sample holds tens of thousands of clones, 80% to 95% seen once. As to this clone: Its matching antigen is unknown. A read error may explain this, as a much larger clone is one base away.

This receptor was identified in a human donor in good health. Material: CD8+ T cells sorted from blood. The chain carries TRBV6-1 and TRBJ2-2, with D perhaps matching TRBD1 (5 bases). CDR3 region: CASSDSLRGASGELFF. In DNA, the CDR3 is TGTGCCAGCAGTGATAGCCTTAGGGGCGCGAGCGGGGAGCTGTTTTTT.